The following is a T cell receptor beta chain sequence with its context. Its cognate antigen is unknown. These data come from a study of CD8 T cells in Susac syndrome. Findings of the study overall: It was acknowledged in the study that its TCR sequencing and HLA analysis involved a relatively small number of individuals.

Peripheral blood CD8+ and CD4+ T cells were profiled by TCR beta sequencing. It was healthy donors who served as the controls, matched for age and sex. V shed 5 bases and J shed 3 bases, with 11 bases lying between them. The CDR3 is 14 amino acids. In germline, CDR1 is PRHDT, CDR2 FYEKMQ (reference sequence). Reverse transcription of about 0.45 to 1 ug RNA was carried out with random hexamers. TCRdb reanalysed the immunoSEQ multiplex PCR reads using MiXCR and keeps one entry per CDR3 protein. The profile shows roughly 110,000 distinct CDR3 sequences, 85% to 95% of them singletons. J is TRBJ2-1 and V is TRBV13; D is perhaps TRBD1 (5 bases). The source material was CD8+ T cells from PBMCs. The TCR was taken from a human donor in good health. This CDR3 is CASSPQGFYNEQFF. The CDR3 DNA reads TGTGCCAGCAGCCCTCAGGGTTTCTACAATGAGCAGTTCTTC.